Shown below are 14 T cell receptor beta chains from a single sample sequenced in a study of early T cells in non-severe SARS-CoV-2 infection. One entry per CDR3 protein, called by TCRdb with MiXCR from the 5' RACE reads. The sample contains approximately 69,000 distinct CDR3 sequences, more than 9.5% of which appear only once. The input for sequencing was whole blood, taken at baseline. These receptors were collected from an adult who was a healthcare worker with PCR-confirmed SARS-CoV-2 infection or an uninfected control (not recorded which).

V usage is TRBV5-1 and J usage is TRBJ2-3; D is possibly TRBD1 (5 bases). The length of the CDR3 is 15 residues. The germline gives CDR1 SGHRS, CDR2 YFSETQ. V lost 0 bases and J lost 2, with 10 bases in between. CDR3 bases: TGCGCCAGCAGCTTGGGCAGGGCCCCCACAGATACGCAGTATTTT. Translated, it gives CASSLGRAPTDTQYF.

This clonotype was counted many times. This sequence joins TRBV29-1 and TRBJ2-3; D call uncertain. CDR3 size: 12 residues. The germline CDR1 and CDR2 sequences are SQVTM and ANQGSEA. The CDR3 spells CSSVRGTDTQYF. The CDR3 bases are TGCAGTTCTGTCCGGGGCACAGATACGCAGTATTTT.

This clonotype was picked up many times. This rearrangement joins TRBV12-3 or TRBV12-4 to TRBJ2-3, with TRBD1 matching over 10 bases. The CDR3 sequence is 14 residues long. The V gene end was trimmed by 3 bases and the J gene end by 6 bases; junction bases not matched to a gene: 3. This chain's CDR3 is CASSFRQGADTQYF. The CDR3 bases are TGTGCCAGCAGTTTTAGACAGGGGGCCGATACGCAGTATTTT.

At least ten counts were recorded for this clonotype. The gene calls are TRBV6-6 and TRBJ2-1, with 7 positions matching TRBD1. This CDR3 has 13 amino acids. Trimming removed 5 bases from V and 8 bases from J; junction bases left unmatched: 6. Per germline, CDR1 MNHNY and CDR2 SVGAGI (reference sequence). CDR3 bases: TGTGCCAGCAGTGAAACAGGGGTCGATGAGCAGTTCTTC. It translates to CASSETGVDEQFF.

The CDR3 here is CASSLDLRGQNTGELFF. For the CDR3, the DNA is TGTGCCAGCAGCTTAGACCTTAGAGGACAAAACACCGGGGAGCTGTTTTTT. The chain joins TRBV11-2 to TRBJ2-2, with D perhaps TRBD1 (5 bases). Germline V gene sequence: CDR1 SGHAT, CDR2 FQNNGV. The CDR3 covers 17 residues. Trimming removed 0 bases from V and 2 bases from J, with 13 bases in between.

The V and J genes are TRBV2 and TRBJ1-2; D is ambiguous. Deletions cut 4 bases from V and 8 bases from J, with 17 bases between. This CDR3 spans 14 amino acids. Germline values: CDR1 SNHLY, CDR2 FYNNEI. For the CDR3, the DNA is TGTGCCAGCAGTGGCAGAGCTCCTTATTTGGGCTACACCTTC. This codes for CASSGRAPYLGYTF. Full variable domain (remainder filled in from reference TRBV2 and TRBJ1-2): EPEVTQTPSHQVTQMGQEVILRCVPISNHLYFYWYRQILGQKVEFLVSFYNNEISEKSEIFDDQFSVERPDGSNFTLKIRSTKLEDSAMYFCASSGRAPYLGYTFGSGTRLTVV.

This clonotype was counted between two and nine times. At one of its ends the junction is not consistent with the germline gene, which may arise from a read error. V and J are TRBV7-2 and TRBJ2-2; D is possibly TRBD2 (5 bases). CDR1 SGHTA and CDR2 FQGNSA come from the germline V gene. This CDR3 comprises 14 residues. Here the CDR3 DNA reads TGTGCCAGCAGCTTAGGCTTGAACACCGGGGAGCTGCTTTTT. Translating gives CASSLGLNTGELLF.

This clonotype was counted only a few times. The chain combines TRBV7-3 with TRBJ2-1; D may be TRBD1 or TRBD2 (5 bases each). Trimming cost V 2 bases and J 6 bases, with 11 bases left between them. This CDR3 is built from 14 residues. In germline, CDR1 is SGHTA, CDR2 FQGTGA. The CDR3 protein is CASSLGRDVNEQFF. DNA of the CDR3: TGTGCCAGCAGCTTAGGCAGGGACGTCAATGAGCAGTTCTTC.

The rearrangement joins TRBV16 to TRBJ1-2, with TRBD1 identical over 9 bases. V lost 1 base and J lost 3; bases outside the gene matches: 3. In germline, CDR1 is KGHSY, CDR2 FQNENV. The CDR3 covers 15 residues. The CDR3 here is CASSQYRGRDYGYTF. DNA of the CDR3: TGTGCCAGCAGCCAATACAGGGGGCGTGACTATGGCTACACCTTC.

This clonotype has just a few counts. This rearrangement joins TRBV7-9 to TRBJ2-5; TRBD1 matches at 12 bases. Germline-derived CDR1 and CDR2 are SEHNR and FQNEAQ (reference sequence). This CDR3 is built from 16 residues. V dropped 1 base and J dropped 4; count of bases not matched to a gene: 4. The CDR3 bases are TGTGCCAGCAGCTTAGAGGGGACAGGGGGCAGAGAGACCCAGTACTTC. It specifies CASSLEGTGGRETQYF.

This clonotype has only a few counts. The chain employs TRBV25-1 and TRBJ1-6, with 7 nucleotides matching TRBD1. J lost 10 bases, V lost 3 bases, and 9 bases had no gene match. CDR1 and CDR2 from the germline V gene are MGHDK and SYGVNS. The CDR3 length is 15 residues. CDR3 residues: CASSEVAGGTSPLHF. The CDR3 DNA sequence: TGTGCCAGCAGTGAGGTGGCAGGGGGAACCTCACCCCTCCACTTT.

The rearrangement links TRBV12-3 or TRBV12-4 to TRBJ1-2; no clear D. V dropped 5 bases and J dropped 8 bases, with 12 bases sitting between them. The CDR3 length is 12 residues. Here the CDR3 DNA reads TGTGCCAGCAGTCTTAGGACTGGCGGCTACACCTTC. Encoded protein: CASSLRTGGYTF.

The genes are TRBV5-4 and TRBJ2-5; 7 bases align to TRBD2. The CDR3 runs 13 residues. In germline, CDR1 is SGHNT, CDR2 YYREEE (reference sequence). The ends lost 5 bases at V and 5 bases at J; junction bases unmatched: 6. The CDR3 reads CASSLASGETQYF. In DNA form, the CDR3 reads TGTGCCAGCAGTTTAGCTAGCGGCGAGACCCAGTACTTC.

This clonotype was detected only a few times. The chain is built from TRBV6-1 and TRBJ2-7; possible D gene TRBD2, 5 bases. V was trimmed by 8 bases and J by 0 bases, leaving 8 bases between them. CDR1 is MNHNS, CDR2 SASEGT, per germline. The CDR3 has 12 amino acids. The CDR3 loop reads CASFTSSYEQYF. In DNA form, the CDR3 reads TGTGCCAGCTTTACTAGCTCCTACGAGCAGTACTTC.